The rows below give T cell receptor beta chains drawn from one sample of a study of shared clonotypes between healthy human individuals. Using immunoSEQ multiplex PCR, the repertoire was profiled, and TCRdb retains in-frame clones only, with some absent. Among some 1 million clones listed, around 75% were seen once. Sequencing used memory CD4+ T cells sorted from blood. These receptors originate from a man in his late teens or twenties in good health. CDR3s include the opening cysteine and the closing phenylalanine or tryptophan. Fields, in order: J gene, V gene, CDR3 protein.

TRBJ1-2 TRBV7-2 CASSLVGGVSGYTF
TRBJ1-2 TRBV2 CASRQENYGYTF
TRBJ2-1 TRBV5-1 CASSTLAGSRYNEQFF
TRBJ1-1 TRBV10-3 CAAIGQGNTEAFF
TRBJ2-4 TRBV6-1 CASTFGLAKNIQYF
TRBJ2-1 TRBV6-5 CASSYVSEQFF
TRBJ2-6 TRBV19 CASSRTAISGANVLTF
TRBJ2-3 TRBV6-1 CASISAGGRTDTQYF
TRBJ1-2 TRBV15 CATDDGWTEGGYTF
TRBJ1-5 TRBV10-2 CASSEQGPAQPQHF
TRBJ1-1 TRBV11-2 CASSLDLASLQAFF
TRBJ2-5 TRBV7-8 CASSLMRETQYF
TRBJ1-6 TRBV7-2 CASSLVEGQGSPLHF
TRBJ2-7 TRBV4-1 CASSLGTSGRADEQYF
TRBJ1-6 TRBV7-9 CASSFRGQGNSPLHF